The TCR beta chain described here comes from a study of blood T cell repertoires in COVID-19. About the research overall: The United States, Italy and Spain were the sources of the acute and convalescent COVID-19 samples. From T cells, B-cell-depleted T cells, or PBMCs came the material, which was cDNA or gDNA.

V dropped 4 bases and J dropped 3; count of bases not matched to a gene: 7. This CDR3 spans 16 amino acids. Germline CDR1 reads SGHKS; CDR2 reads YYEKEE (reference sequence). Authors' methods: For nucleated cells, counts were estimated from reference gene primer amplification. Only in-frame clones appear in the TCRdb table, and some are missing; sequencing was by immunoSEQ multiplex PCR. Clonal size and the V and J genes are those of that table, whereas D and trimming came from the DNA. The table records 200,000 to 250,000 clones, under 90% of them present only once. The clonotype was recovered from an elderly man with acute or convalescent COVID-19. What was sequenced was peripheral blood. V is TRBV5-5 and J is TRBJ2-5; 12 positions match TRBD1. CDR3 DNA: TGTGCCAGCAGCCCGGTCGGGACAGGGGGCAAAGAGACCCAGTACTTC. As protein: CASSPVGTGGKETQYF.